The 15 T cell receptor beta chains reported below all come from one sample, sequenced in a study of cytomegalovirus exposure and HLA in healthy donors. The PCR contained 60 Vbeta and 13 Jbeta primers. Sequenced by immunoSEQ multiplex PCR; TCRdb stores in-frame clones only, minus some. Of approximately 210,000 clones detected, about 85% appear once; the ten largest clones hold about 0.36%. Sequenced: PBMCs. These receptors all stem from a male donor in good health and CMV-seropositive.

This clone came up a few times. The chain combines TRBV4-3 with TRBJ1-2; D is ambiguous. Between the trimmed V and J ends, which lost 0 bases and 4 bases, there was a span of 15 bases. In germline, CDR1 is LGHNA, CDR2 YSLEER. This CDR3 is 16 amino acids long. In nucleotides, the CDR3 is TGCGCCAGCAGCCAAGATGGATATAGCCACCGCTATGGCTACACCTTC. Residues: CASSQDGYSHRYGYTF.

The genes are TRBV2 and TRBJ2-7; 11 bases are a match to TRBD1. The germline V gene has CDR1 SNHLY and CDR2 FYNNEI. Trimming at V came to 7 bases and at J to 4 bases, leaving 12 bases not matched to a gene. CDR3 size: 16 residues. The CDR3 region has the DNA TGTGCCAGCAACTTAATAGCCGGGACAGGGGGTTACGAGCAGTACTTC. It is translated as CASNLIAGTGGYEQYF.

The chain uses TRBV7-6 and TRBJ2-7; the D gene is possibly TRBD1 (5 bases). Germline-derived CDR1 and CDR2 are SGHVS and FNYEAQ. The V end was cut by 1 base, the J end by 2 bases, with 12 bases between. This CDR3 contains 15 residues. This chain's CDR3 is CASSLGSTGTYEQYF. The CDR3 nucleotides are TGTGCCAGCAGCTTAGGATCTACAGGTACCTACGAGCAGTACTTC.

The chain joins TRBV15 to TRBJ2-1; D may be TRBD1 (5 bases). CDR3 length: 12 residues. In germline, CDR1 is LNHNV, CDR2 YYDKDF (reference sequence). V lost 3 bases, J lost 14 bases, and 14 bases lay in between. CDR3: CATSSAQGSKFF. CDR3 coding DNA: TGTGCCACCAGCAGTGCTCAGGGTAGTAAGTTCTTC.

The J gene is TRBJ2-7, the V gene TRBV9, with 9 bases lining up with TRBD2. J lost 4 bases, V lost 0 bases, and 2 bases had no gene match. Per the germline V gene, CDR1 is SGDLS and CDR2 is YYNGEE. This CDR3 has 14 residues. CDR3 loop: CASSVGSGSYEQYF. CDR3 nucleotide sequence: TGTGCCAGCAGCGTAGGTAGCGGGAGTTACGAGCAGTACTTC. Together with reference TRBV9 and TRBJ2-7, the CDR3 gives the full variable domain: DSGVTQTPKHLITATGQRVTLRCSPRSGDLSVYWYQQSLDQGLQFLIQYYNGEERAKGNILERFSAQQFPDLHSELNLSSLELGDSALYFCASSVGSGSYEQYFGPGTRLTVT.

The chain carries TRBV5-1 and TRBJ2-2; the match to TRBD1 covers 10 bases. Trimming removed 4 bases from V and 4 bases from J; junction bases left unmatched: 4. The CDR3 runs to 15 residues. The germline CDR1 and CDR2 sequences are SGHRS and YFSETQ. The CDR3 nucleotides read TGCGCCAGCAGCCTCTGGACAGGGGGCACCGGGGAGCTGTTTTTT. This codes for CASSLWTGGTGELFF.

The CDR3 DNA is TGTGCCTGGAGTGGCGGGGGCCCAGGGAACACTGAAGCTTTCTTT. Encoded protein: CAWSGGGPGNTEAFF. This rearrangement joins TRBV30 to TRBJ1-1; weak D call: TRBD1 (6 bases). The CDR3 has 15 amino acids. Trimming took 1 base from V and 1 from J, leaving 13 bases between them. The germline V gene has CDR1 GTSNPN and CDR2 SVGIG (reference sequence).

The chain joins TRBV6-6 to TRBJ1-5; D ambiguous. Trimming removed 2 bases at V and 4 bases at J, with 9 bases between. Germline lookup yields CDR1 MNHNY and CDR2 SVGAGI (reference sequence). The CDR3 has 14 amino acids. The CDR3 DNA follows: TGTGCCAGCAGTTACAGCCTTGTAAATCAGCCCCAGCATTTT. This codes for CASSYSLVNQPQHF.

The chain is built from TRBV5-4 and TRBJ2-5; perhaps TRBD1 as D (6 bases). TRBJ2-7 matches the DNA end more closely, so the J call is doubtful. Germline V gene sequence: CDR1 SGHNT, CDR2 YYREEE (reference sequence). The CDR3 totals 15 residues. This CDR3 is CASSSLTGSSYEQYF. DNA for the CDR3: TGTGCCAGCAGCTCCCTGACAGGTAGCTCCTACGAGCAGTACTTC.

This chain uses TRBV6-5 with TRBJ1-2; unclear D gene. The germline V gene has CDR1 MNHEY and CDR2 SVGAGI. The length of the CDR3 is 11 residues. Deletions cut 4 bases from V and 4 bases from J, with 4 bases between. The CDR3 sequence is CASSLFYGYTF. The CDR3 DNA follows: TGTGCCAGCAGTTTATTCTATGGCTACACCTTC.

Note on this clone: At one end, the junction sequence differs from germline, possibly due to a read error. This chain joins TRBV15 and TRBJ1-5; 9 bases agree with TRBD1. Germline V lookup: CDR1 LNHNV, CDR2 YYDKDF (reference sequence). The CDR3 is 14 residues long. CDR3 in DNA: TGTGCCACCAGCAGGGACAGGGGCAATCAGCCCCGGCATTTT. Protein product: CATSRDRGNQPRHF.

This clone has a handful of counts. The J gene is TRBJ2-7, the V gene TRBV4-3, with TRBD1 identical over 12 bases. The trim removed 1 base at V and 0 bases at J, leaving 10 bases unmatched. The CDR3 length is 19 residues. Germline V gene lookup returns CDR1 LGHNA and CDR2 YSLEER. CDR3 bases: TGCGCCAGCAGCCAAGGCCTGGGACAGGGGGCATCTTCCTCCTACGAGCAGTACTTC. Translated: CASSQGLGQGASSSYEQYF.

This clone occurred a few times. The CDR3 region has the DNA TGTGCCAGCAGCCTTGGACAGGCCGCCCCCCAACTGTTTTTT. Its translation is CASSLGQAAPQLFF. The rearrangement uses TRBV6-6 and TRBJ1-4, with TRBD1 identical over 7 bases. There are 14 residues in the CDR3. The J segment lost 12 bases and the V segment lost 6 bases, leaving 13 bases of the junction unmatched. Germline CDR1 reads MNHNY; CDR2 reads SVGAGI (reference sequence).

The chain carries TRBV6-5 and TRBJ1-1, with D unclear. V was pared by 0 bases and J by 1 base, with 6 bases between. The CDR3 has 14 residues. CDR1 and CDR2 from the germline V gene are MNHEY and SVGAGI. CDR3 nucleotides: TGTGCCAGCAGTTACTCGTTACAGAACACTGAAGCTTTCTTT. Translated, it gives CASSYSLQNTEAFF.

This clone came up a few times. CDR3 loop: CASSLVDREATNEKLFF. The CDR3 DNA reads as TGTGCCAGCAGCTTAGTAGACAGGGAGGCAACTAATGAAAAACTGTTTTTT. V gene TRBV5-4 combines with J gene TRBJ1-4; TRBD1 matches 7 bases. CDR3 length equals 17 residues. Germline CDR1 reads SGHNT; CDR2 reads YYREEE (reference sequence). Trimming at V came to 2 bases and at J to 0 bases, leaving 7 bases not matched to a gene.